This T cell receptor (beta chain) was captured in a study of shared clonotypes between healthy human individuals. Using immunoSEQ multiplex PCR, the repertoire was profiled, and TCRdb retains in-frame clones only, with some absent. The sample carries 2,500,000 or so clones, around 90% recorded once. A remark on this clone: The sample contains more than one DNA sequence encoding this CDR3.

Looked up from germline, CDR1 is DFQATT and CDR2 is SNEGSKA (reference sequence). Deletions cut 6 bases from V and 3 bases from J, with 8 bases between. CDR3 size: 11 residues. The chain links TRBV20-1 to TRBJ1-1; no reliable D call. The sample comprised naive CD4+ T cells from PBMCs. The subset: CD45RA+ positively selected. This clonotype originated in a man between 18 and 35 years old in good health. Some clones in this sample may be carry-over from other donors' samples. The CDR3 sequence is CSASGDTEAFF. In DNA, the CDR3 is TGCAGTGCCTCTGGTGACACTGAAGCTTTCTTT.